This TCR beta chain was identified in a study of blood T cell repertoires in COVID-19. Across the study: T cells, B-cell-depleted T cells, or PBMCs supplied cDNA or gDNA.

Germline V CDR1 and CDR2: LGHNT, FRNRAP. Trimming cost V 6 bases and J 5 bases, with 17 bases left between them. This CDR3 contains 15 residues. Original methodology: Amplification from reference gene primers served as the basis for estimated nucleated cell counts. The table came from immunoSEQ multiplex PCR; TCRdb's copy has only in-frame clones and leaves some out. V and J calls plus clone size are reproduced from that table; the DNA served to infer D and trimming. Of around 300,000 clones in the sample, 70% to 90% are singletons; the top ten hold around 10%. This TCR was recovered from a woman in her 70s with acute or convalescent COVID-19. The rearrangement links TRBV12-5 to TRBJ1-5; TRBD1 is a possible D gene (6 bases). Sequenced material: peripheral blood. This CDR3 is CASGGLQGKDQPQHF. The CDR3 DNA sequence: TGTGCTAGTGGAGGTTTACAGGGAAAGGATCAGCCCCAGCATTTT.